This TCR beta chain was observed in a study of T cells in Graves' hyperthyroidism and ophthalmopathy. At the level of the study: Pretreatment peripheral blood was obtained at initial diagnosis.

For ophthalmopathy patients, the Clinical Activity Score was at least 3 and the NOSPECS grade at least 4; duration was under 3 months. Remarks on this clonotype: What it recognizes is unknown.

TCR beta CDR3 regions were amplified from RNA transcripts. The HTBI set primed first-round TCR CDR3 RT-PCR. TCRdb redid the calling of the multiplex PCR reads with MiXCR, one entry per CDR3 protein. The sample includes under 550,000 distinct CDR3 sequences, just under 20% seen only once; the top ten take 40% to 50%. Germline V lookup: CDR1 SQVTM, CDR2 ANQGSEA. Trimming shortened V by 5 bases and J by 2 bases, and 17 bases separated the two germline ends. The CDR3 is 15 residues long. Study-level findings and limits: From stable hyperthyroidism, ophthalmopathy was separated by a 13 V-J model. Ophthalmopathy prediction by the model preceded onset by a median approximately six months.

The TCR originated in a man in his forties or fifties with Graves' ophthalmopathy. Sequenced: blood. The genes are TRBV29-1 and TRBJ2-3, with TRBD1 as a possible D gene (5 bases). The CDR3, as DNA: TGCAGCGTTAAGGTCATTGGGGCCACCACAGATACGCAGTATTTT. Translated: CSVKVIGATTDTQYF.